Presented here are 10 T cell receptor beta chains from one specimen sequenced in a study of T cell repertoires in cytomegalovirus infection. TCRdb reprocessed the reads with MiXCR, giving one entry per CDR3 protein. In the table there are about 330,000 distinct CDR3 sequences, over 7.5% of which are singletons. The specimen was PBMCs. The receptors stem from a human donor in good health (CMV status not recorded). Some clones in this sample may be carry-over from other donors' samples.

V usage is TRBV12-3 or TRBV12-4 and J usage is TRBJ2-3; 8 bases fit TRBD2. The CDR3 extends over 14 amino acids. Trimming at V came to 4 bases and at J to 4 bases, leaving 4 bases not matched to a gene. The CDR3 protein is CASSSSGGPDTQYF. The CDR3 nucleotides read TGTGCCAGCAGTTCCTCGGGGGGGCCAGATACGCAGTATTTT.

This clonotype was found many times. The CDR3 nucleotides read TGTGCCAGCAGCTTAACGGGGACAGGGAAAGGCTACACCTTC. This encodes CASSLTGTGKGYTF. The V call is TRBV7-6, the J call TRBJ1-2; TRBD1 matches at 9 bases. Per germline, CDR1 SGHVS and CDR2 FNYEAQ. The J segment lost 8 bases and the V segment lost 2 bases, leaving 6 bases of the junction unmatched. The CDR3 has 14 amino acids.

At least ten counts were recorded for this clonotype. The CDR3 protein is CASMVGGFNSPLHF. The CDR3 nucleotides are TGTGCCAGCATGGTAGGGGGGTTTAATTCACCCCTCCACTTT. The V call is TRBV6-1, the J call TRBJ1-6; D possibly corresponds to TRBD1 (6 bases). Germline lookup yields CDR1 MNHNS and CDR2 SASEGT. CDR3 length: 14 amino acids. V shed 7 bases and J shed 6 bases, with 13 bases lying between them.

This clonotype has a handful of counts. V usage is TRBV19 and J usage is TRBJ1-1; no firm D call. Germline assignment: CDR1 LNHDA and CDR2 SQIVND (reference sequence). V was pared by 3 bases and J by 3 bases, with 8 bases between. This CDR3 spans 13 amino acids. The CDR3 DNA reads TGTGCCAGTAGTATCGGTAGAGACACTGAAGCTTTCTTT. Translating gives CASSIGRDTEAFF.

The chain has TRBV14 and TRBJ1-2; 11 bases are a match to TRBD1. CDR1 and CDR2 (germline): SGHDN, FVKESK. This CDR3 is 16 amino acids long. With 2 bases clipped from V and 4 bases from J, the junction kept 6 bases outside the gene matches. The CDR3 sequence is CASSQHPGQGGYGYTF. CDR3 bases: TGTGCCAGCAGCCAACACCCGGGACAGGGGGGCTATGGCTACACCTTC.

In its sample, this clonotype was seen a few times. The CDR3 sequence is CASSLGKTGLYGYTF. The CDR3 DNA follows: TGTGCCAGCAGCTTAGGAAAGACCGGCCTCTATGGCTACACCTTC. This chain links TRBV7-9 with TRBJ1-2; D gene uncertain. Germline V gives CDR1 SEHNR, CDR2 FQNEAQ (reference sequence). The CDR3 has 15 amino acids. V dropped 1 base and J dropped 4 bases, with 13 bases sitting between them.

This clonotype has a handful of counts. V and J are TRBV7-2 and TRBJ2-7; 8 positions agree with TRBD2. The junction had 13 bases not matched to a gene; V was cut back by 5 bases and J by 4 bases. Germline-derived CDR1 and CDR2 are SGHTA and FQGNSA. The CDR3 length is 16 residues. CDR3 loop: CASSLSGSIGTYEQYF. The CDR3 DNA sequence: TGTGCCAGCAGCCTGAGCGGGAGTATCGGGACTTACGAGCAGTACTTC.

The rearrangement joins TRBV6-2 or TRBV6-3 to TRBJ1-1; TRBD1 agrees at 8 bases. Germline CDR1 and CDR2: MNHEY and SVGEGT. CDR3 length equals 13 residues. The ends lost 6 bases at V and 7 bases at J; junction bases unmatched: 7. The CDR3 nucleotides read TGTGCCAGCAGAGGACAGGGCGGTGTTGAAGCTTTCTTT. This sequence encodes CASRGQGGVEAFF.

This chain links TRBV27 with TRBJ2-5; 9 nucleotides line up with TRBD1. The germline gives CDR1 MNHEY, CDR2 SMNVEV (reference sequence). This CDR3 comprises 16 residues. With 4 bases clipped from V and 0 bases from J, the junction kept 6 bases outside the gene matches. The CDR3 protein is CASSSLQGAYQETQYF. CDR3 coding DNA: TGTGCCAGCAGTTCCCTACAGGGGGCCTACCAAGAGACCCAGTACTTC.

A few counts support this clonotype. The chain has TRBV7-8 and TRBJ1-5; D gene ambiguous. The germline V gene encodes CDR1 SGHVS and CDR2 FQNEAQ. CDR3 length: 15 amino acids. Trimming cost V 5 bases and J 2 bases, with 13 bases left between them. The DNA for the CDR3 is TGTGCCAGCAGCCGAAGTTGGGCGGGCAATCAGCCCCAGCATTTT. It codes for CASSRSWAGNQPQHF.